This T cell receptor beta chain comes out of a study of T-cell reconstitution after alpha-beta-depleted transplantation in children (dated by TCRdb to the mid-2010s). Regarding the research as a whole: Using TCR repertoire profiling, the study quantitatively followed how T-cell immune reconstitution unfolded in children after TCRalphabeta/CD19-depleted allogeneic hematopoietic cell transplantation.

In the germline V gene (reference sequence), CDR1 corresponds to SGHAT and CDR2 to FQDESV. From its cysteine to its phenylalanine, the CDR3 spans 19 amino acids. The DNA shown is the 57-base CDR3, in frame from base 1. At the junction V is shortened by 3 bases and J by 3 bases; bases outside the gene matches: 12. Libraries were made using PCR. The instrument was an Illumina HiSeq 2500. TCR libraries were prepared with molecular barcoding, using unique molecular identifiers to normalize TCRbeta repertoire quantification. TCRdb passed the public sequencing reads through fastp at Q25 and MiXCR, retaining productive beta sequences. Every entry covers one CDR3 protein and lists the most common genes and DNA from its rows. The sample table contains some 490,000 distinct CDR3 sequences; only one count was recorded for roughly an eighth of them. About 5.4% of the sample is in the top ten clones. With regard to this clonotype: The clone's antigen remains unknown. It has no much larger one-base neighbor in the sample; base qualities were not kept.

This chain joins TRBV11-1 to TRBJ2-6; TRBD1 agrees with 9 junctional bases. The receptor was derived from a human donor who donated a stem cell graft to a child with combined immunodeficiency. Specimen: PBMCs from the stem cell graft donor, collected from the stem cell graft. The CDR3: CASSLFRDRVESGANVLTF. The nucleotide sequence reads as follows: TGTGCCAGCAGCTTGTTCCGGGACAGGGTAGAGAGTGGGGCCAACGTCCTGACTTTC.